These 17 T cell receptor beta chains came from one sample sequenced in a study of blood T cell repertoires in COVID-19. Sequencing was performed with immunoSEQ multiplex PCR; in TCRdb, only in-frame clones are kept and a portion is missing. The sample shows roughly 120,000 clones, about 85% of them seen only once. Sample: peripheral blood. The origin of the receptors is a woman older than 75 with COVID-19, enrolled during active disease.

This sequence joins TRBV10-3 and TRBJ1-2; D remains unclear. This CDR3 spans 14 amino acids. Germline CDR1 is ENHRY and CDR2 is SYGVKD. Trimming shortened V by 2 bases and J by 1 base, and 8 bases separated the two germline ends. The CDR3 loop reads CAISENRDNYGYTF. The CDR3 nucleotides read TGTGCCATCAGTGAGAACAGAGATAACTATGGCTACACCTTC.

On this clone itself: The same CDR3 arises from other DNA sequences in this sample as well. J is TRBJ2-3 and V is TRBV5-1, with D possibly matching TRBD2 (6 bases). This CDR3 has 13 residues. Germline V lookup: CDR1 SGHRS, CDR2 YFSETQ. V lost 5 bases to trimming and J lost 2 bases, with 9 bases between them. The chain's CDR3 is CASSGGITDTQYF. CDR3 bases: TGCGCCAGCAGTGGGGGGATCACAGATACGCAGTATTTT. Looking up the rest from reference TRBV5-1 and TRBJ2-3 gives the full variable domain: KAGVTQTPRYLIKTRGQQVTLSCSPISGHRSVSWYQQTPGQGLQFLFEYFSETQRNKGNFPGRFSGRQFSNSRSEMNVSTLELGDSALYLCASSGGITDTQYFGPGTRLTVL.

The V call is TRBV12-3 or TRBV12-4, the J call TRBJ2-3; D not resolved. Deletions cut 6 bases from V and 2 bases from J, with 6 bases between. The length of the CDR3 is 12 residues. The CDR3 spells CASSRLTDTQYF. The CDR3 region has the DNA TGTGCCAGCAGCCGACTCACAGATACGCAGTATTTT.

The chain uses TRBV5-1 and TRBJ2-5; TRBD2 is a possible D gene (6 bases). Germline V lookup: CDR1 SGHRS, CDR2 YFSETQ. The CDR3 loop spans 13 amino acids. The germline V and J ends were trimmed by 4 bases and 3 bases, with 10 bases remaining between them. The CDR3 region has the DNA TGCGCCAGCAGCCCAGGGACTGAAGAGACCCAGTACTTC. The encoded protein is CASSPGTEETQYF.

The chain carries TRBV9 and TRBJ2-7, with D tentatively TRBD1 (5 bases). Trimming stripped 1 base from V and 3 bases from J, with 11 bases between. Germline CDR1 and CDR2: SGDLS and YYNGEE. The CDR3 runs to 14 residues. DNA for the CDR3: TGTGCCAGCAGCGTACAGGGAAAGGACTACGAGCAGTACTTC. It yields the protein CASSVQGKDYEQYF.

The genes are TRBV19 and TRBJ1-1; 10 bases are shared with TRBD1. Germline V gene lookup returns CDR1 LNHDA and CDR2 SQIVND (reference sequence). V trimming: 6 bases; J trimming: 3 bases; junction bases outside the gene matches: 10. This CDR3 is 16 amino acids long. The CDR3 nucleotides read TGTGCCAGTAGCCGTACCGGGACAGGGGTCGACACTGAAGCTTTCTTT. Protein: CASSRTGTGVDTEAFF.

The rearrangement uses TRBV19 and TRBJ1-1; tentatively, D is TRBD1 (5 bases). Germline loops: CDR1 LNHDA, CDR2 SQIVND (reference sequence). V was cut by 0 bases and J by 10 bases, with 15 bases left in between. The CDR3 consists of 14 residues. The CDR3 sequence is CASSIDRDAGVAFF. In DNA, the CDR3 is TGTGCCAGTAGTATAGATCGGGACGCGGGAGTAGCTTTCTTT.

J is TRBJ1-6 and V is TRBV28; 7 bases fit TRBD1. Germline trimming cut 1 base from V and 7 bases from J; bases unmatched to any gene: 4. The V gene's germline CDR1 is MDHEN and CDR2 SYDVKM. There are 15 residues in the CDR3. CDR3 DNA: TGTGCCAGCAGTTTATCAGGGGGGCGAAATTCACCCCTCCACTTT. It is translated as CASSLSGGRNSPLHF.

This clone appeared once. The chain joins TRBV27 to TRBJ1-2; TRBD1 agrees at 10 bases. CDR3 length: 15 residues. The V segment lost 5 bases and the J segment 7 bases; nucleotides outside the gene matches: 10. Germline loops: CDR1 MNHEY, CDR2 SMNVEV (reference sequence). CDR3 nucleotides: TGTGCCAGCAGTATGACAGGGGGCGCTCCGAGTGGCTACACCTTC. Translated, it gives CASSMTGGAPSGYTF.

This clone was seen more than once but under ten times. The chain uses TRBV29-1 and TRBJ2-2; D gene unclear. The CDR3 length is 13 residues. Germline V lookup: CDR1 SQVTM, CDR2 ANQGSEA. Between the trimmed V and J ends, which lost 4 bases and 2 bases, there was a span of 8 bases. The CDR3 loop is CSVVEINTGELFF. The CDR3 DNA reads TGCAGCGTTGTTGAGATAAACACCGGGGAGCTGTTTTTT.

The chain links TRBV9 to TRBJ1-1; D remains unclear. The ends were cut back, 5 bases at V and 0 bases at J, with 17 bases in the middle. Germline values: CDR1 SGDLS, CDR2 YYNGEE. The CDR3 has 16 residues. As DNA, the CDR3 is TGTGCCAGCAGTCGACAAGAACACCTAATGAACACTGAAGCTTTCTTT. It encodes CASSRQEHLMNTEAFF.

This clone was seen a single time. CDR3 in amino acids: CASSLGTLPNEQFF. Here the CDR3 DNA reads TGTGCCAGCAGTTTGGGGACTCTACCTAATGAGCAGTTCTTC. This chain joins TRBV28 and TRBJ2-1; possibly TRBD2 for D (6 bases). This CDR3 spans 14 amino acids. Trimming stripped 3 bases from V and 7 bases from J, with 13 bases between. Germline CDR1 and CDR2: MDHEN and SYDVKM.

The J gene is TRBJ1-2, the V gene TRBV5-3; a possible D gene is TRBD1 (5 bases). TRBV5-3 is flagged as an ORF with uncertain function. V lost 4 bases, J lost 8 bases, and 15 bases lay in between. This CDR3 has 13 residues. The chain's CDR3 is CARSPKGRGGYTF. The CDR3 coding sequence is TGTGCCAGAAGCCCCAAGGGGCGCGGAGGCTACACCTTC.

The chain carries TRBV7-2 and TRBJ2-1; a possible D gene is TRBD2 (6 bases). Germline V gene data show CDR1 as SGHTA and CDR2 as FQGNSA. The V and J ends lost 0 bases and 7 bases respectively, with 19 bases between them. The CDR3 length is 17 residues. CDR3 DNA: TGTGCCAGCAGCTTAGCATCCCAAGGACTAAAACGGAATGAGCAGTTCTTC. Amino acids: CASSLASQGLKRNEQFF.

The chain recombines TRBV6-2 or TRBV6-3 with TRBJ2-7; TRBD2 agrees at 10 bases. V was clipped by 4 bases and J by 4 bases; unmatched bases: 4. The CDR3 is made up of 14 amino acids. Germline CDR1 is MNHEY and CDR2 is SVGEGT. The CDR3 coding sequence is TGTGCCAGCAGTTCGAGCGGGGGGGAATACGAGCAGTACTTC. Translating gives CASSSSGGEYEQYF.

The chain combines TRBV28 with TRBJ1-1, with TRBD1 identical over 7 bases. The J segment lost 12 bases and the V segment lost 6 bases, leaving 7 bases of the junction unmatched. The CDR3 has 11 residues. Per germline, CDR1 MDHEN and CDR2 SYDVKM. In DNA, the CDR3 is TGTGCCAGCAGGACAGGGAGCCGAACTTTCTTT. Its translation is CASRTGSRTFF.

This chain joins TRBV6-5 and TRBJ1-2; D possibly corresponds to TRBD1 (6 bases). The CDR3 extends over 13 amino acids. Per germline, CDR1 MNHEY and CDR2 SVGAGI. Trimming cost V 8 bases and J 4 bases, with 14 bases left between them. The CDR3 sequence: CASVSQGIYGYTF. The CDR3 DNA sequence: TGTGCCAGCGTAAGCCAGGGGATCTATGGCTACACCTTC.